This passage covers 19 T cell receptor beta chains from one sample sequenced in a study of patients and donors after allogeneic stem cell transplantation. TCRdb independently ran MiXCR on the RT-PCR reads; one entry per CDR3 protein. The data hold tens of thousands of distinct CDR3 sequences, with about 5% observed a single time. The source material was blood, either unsorted or a sorted T cell fraction (not recorded which). These receptors originate from a human donor who was either an allogeneic HSCT recipient or a stem cell or donor lymphocyte infusion donor (not recorded which). It is not recorded whose cells these are; they may come from a transplant donor.

Ten or more counts support this clonotype. V is TRBV5-1 and J is TRBJ1-4; 9 bases are a match to TRBD1. The germline V gene encodes CDR1 SGHRS and CDR2 YFSETQ. The CDR3 has 15 residues. Trimming at V came to 4 bases and at J to 7 bases, leaving 8 bases not matched to a gene. The CDR3 is CASSRTGDSGEKLFF. DNA of the CDR3: TGCGCCAGCAGCCGGACAGGGGATTCGGGTGAAAAACTGTTTTTT.

The rearrangement uses TRBV20-1 and TRBJ2-3; maybe TRBD2 (5 bases). Germline-derived CDR1 and CDR2 are DFQATT and SNEGSKA (reference sequence). Trimming pared 5 bases from V and 6 bases from J, leaving 18 bases between. The length of the CDR3 is 14 residues. In DNA, the CDR3 is TGCAGTGCTCTCCCCCTTGAGGGAACGGATACGCAGTATTTT. Its protein is CSALPLEGTDTQYF.

This clonotype was detected ten times or more. This rearrangement joins TRBV18 to TRBJ1-1, with D possibly TRBD1 on 5 matching bases. This CDR3 has 14 amino acids. Germline CDR1 reads KGHSH; CDR2 reads LQKENI. V lost 8 bases, J lost 5 bases, and 18 bases lay in between. The CDR3 is CASRDGSRMTEAFF. The CDR3 bases are TGTGCCAGCCGGGACGGGTCAAGGATGACTGAAGCTTTCTTT. Full variable domain (remainder filled in from reference TRBV18 and TRBJ1-1): NAGVMQNPRHLVRRRGQEARLRCSPMKGHSHVYWYRQLPEEGLKFMVYLQKENIIDESGMPKERFSAEFPKEGPSILRIQQVVRGDSAAYFCASRDGSRMTEAFFGQGTRLTVV.

This clonotype was counted ten times or more. A junction boundary mismatches the germline segment, possibly from a read error. J is TRBJ1-2 and V is TRBV6-1, with 9 bases fitting TRBD1. Per the germline V gene, CDR1 is MNHNS and CDR2 is SASEGT. This CDR3 has 16 residues. Here the CDR3 reads CASSLREDRGNFGYTF. The CDR3 coding sequence is TGTGCCAGCAGTCTCCGGGAAGACAGGGGGAACTTTGGCTACACCTTC.

The table lists this clonotype with a few counts. The rearrangement joins TRBV7-2 to TRBJ2-7; D is undetermined. The CDR3 consists of 15 residues. The ends were cut back, 2 bases at V and 0 bases at J, with 11 bases in the middle. CDR1 is SGHTA, CDR2 FQGNSA, per germline. The CDR3 DNA is TGTGCCAGCAGCTTACAATTTTCCAGCTCCTACGAGCAGTACTTC. Its translation: CASSLQFSSSYEQYF.

This clonotype was counted a few times. The gene calls are TRBV5-1 and TRBJ2-7; perhaps TRBD2 as D (6 bases). V was trimmed by 3 bases and J by 3 bases, leaving 16 bases between them. Germline values: CDR1 SGHRS, CDR2 YFSETQ. The CDR3 sequence is 15 residues long. The CDR3: CASSSLAGSGYEQYF. CDR3 coding DNA: TGCGCCAGCAGCTCTTTGGCGGGATCGGGCTACGAGCAGTACTTC.

V usage is TRBV11-1 and J usage is TRBJ2-1; 9 bases are shared with TRBD2. V dropped 5 bases and J dropped 4; count of bases not matched to a gene: 21. CDR1 is SGHAT and CDR2 is FQDESV in the germline V gene (reference sequence). This CDR3 region has 20 residues. DNA for the CDR3: TGTGCCAGCAGCCTCTCACAGGCCAAGGCGGGAGGGCTCAAGTACAATGAGCAGTTCTTC. Translating gives CASSLSQAKAGGLKYNEQFF.

V gene TRBV6-5 combines with J gene TRBJ1-1; tentatively, D is TRBD1 (5 bases). The CDR3 sequence is 17 residues long. The V gene's germline CDR1 is MNHEY and CDR2 SVGAGI. V lost 2 bases, J lost 4 bases, and 20 bases lay in between. CDR3 sequence reads: CASSYQIREKRGTEAFF. The CDR3 DNA is TGTGCCAGCAGTTACCAGATCAGGGAAAAAAGAGGCACTGAAGCTTTCTTT.

The sample holds many counts of this clonotype. V gene TRBV7-9 combines with J gene TRBJ2-1; D unresolved. The CDR3 covers 12 residues. V was cut by 4 bases and J by 9 bases, with 10 bases left in between. Germline CDR1 is SEHNR and CDR2 is FQNEAQ (reference sequence). CDR3 in amino acids: CASSSRGGEQFF. CDR3 bases: TGTGCCAGCAGCTCCCGCGGCGGTGAGCAGTTCTTC.

Notes on this clonotype: Sequence at one end of the junction differs from germline and may be a read error. V is TRBV9 and J is TRBJ1-6; D is uncertain. The CDR3 totals 15 residues. Germline loops: CDR1 SGDLS, CDR2 YYNGEE. In DNA form, the CDR3 reads TGTGCCAGCAGCGTAGATGGAGGGTTGAACTCACCCCACCACTTT. It yields the protein CASSVDGGLNSPHHF.

In its sample, this clonotype was seen many times. This chain connects TRBV28 to TRBJ2-1; TRBD2 matches at 9 bases. J was trimmed by 6 bases and V by 3 bases; bases with no gene match: 6. CDR1 is MDHEN, CDR2 SYDVKM, per germline. This CDR3 comprises 15 residues. CDR3 region: CASSFWREGGNEQFF. The CDR3 DNA is TGTGCCAGCAGTTTTTGGCGGGAGGGGGGCAATGAGCAGTTCTTC.

This clonotype was counted ten times or more. The gene calls are TRBV6-1 and TRBJ1-3, with TRBD1 matching over 7 bases. V trimming: 5 bases; J trimming: 0 bases; junction bases outside the gene matches: 16. From germline, CDR1 is MNHNS and CDR2 SASEGT. CDR3 length: 19 residues. The CDR3 DNA reads TGTGCCAGCAGTACCCGACAGGGTGGGGCTCTGGTCTCTGGAAACACCATATATTTT. Translation: CASSTRQGGALVSGNTIYF.

Many counts were recorded for this clonotype. This chain joins TRBV14 and TRBJ1-6; possible D gene TRBD1, 5 bases. CDR1 SGHDN and CDR2 FVKESK come from the germline V gene. Trimming removed 5 bases from V and 6 bases from J, with 11 bases in between. The CDR3 consists of 14 residues. For the CDR3, the DNA is TGTGCCAGCAGCTGGACGGGGGTTAATTCACCCCTCCACTTT. It specifies CASSWTGVNSPLHF.

The rearrangement joins TRBV20-1 to TRBJ2-1; the match to TRBD1 covers 7 bases. The CDR3 is made up of 11 amino acids. V trimming: 1 base; J trimming: 14 bases; junction bases outside the gene matches: 5. Germline loops: CDR1 DFQATT, CDR2 SNEGSKA (reference sequence). The CDR3 loop reads CSARGTGWEFF. DNA for the CDR3: TGCAGTGCTAGAGGGACAGGTTGGGAGTTCTTC.

At least ten counts were recorded for this clonotype. The chain joins TRBV5-1 to TRBJ2-1; tentatively, D is TRBD2 (6 bases). In germline, CDR1 is SGHRS, CDR2 YFSETQ. V was cut by 0 bases and J by 8 bases, with 15 bases left in between. The length of the CDR3 is 15 residues. CDR3 residues: CASSLATGAVYEQFF. The DNA for the CDR3 is TGCGCCAGCAGCTTGGCCACGGGAGCCGTCTATGAGCAGTTCTTC.

This clonotype was seen ten or more times. This sequence joins TRBV11-2 and TRBJ1-2; 7 positions match TRBD1. With 4 bases clipped from V and 4 bases from J, the junction kept 6 bases outside the gene matches. Germline V lookup: CDR1 SGHAT, CDR2 FQNNGV. The CDR3 covers 14 residues. The CDR3 spells CASSSGTAVYGYTF. The CDR3 bases are TGTGCCAGCAGCTCCGGGACAGCAGTCTATGGCTACACCTTC. Variable domain in full (rest from reference TRBV11-2 and TRBJ1-2): EAGVAQSPRYKIIEKRQSVAFWCNPISGHATLYWYQQILGQGPKLLIQFQNNGVVDDSQLPKDRFSAERLKGVDSTLKIQPAKLEDSAVYLCASSSGTAVYGYTFGSGTRLTVV.

The gene calls are TRBV3-1 and TRBJ2-1; 11 positions agree with TRBD2. Germline V CDR1 and CDR2: LGHDT, YNNKEL (reference sequence). This CDR3 has 15 amino acids. The V and J ends lost 4 bases and 9 bases, in that order; junction bases with no gene match: 8. CDR3 DNA: TGTGCCAGCAGCCCCATACTAGCGGGAGAGGGTGAGCAGTTCTTC. Its protein product is CASSPILAGEGEQFF.

This clonotype was observed a few times. DNA for the CDR3: TGTGCCAGCAGCTCGACTCCGGGAGCCGGAAACAATGAGCAGTTCTTC. It translates to CASSSTPGAGNNEQFF. This rearrangement joins TRBV5-4 to TRBJ2-1; tentative D call: TRBD2 (6 bases). Germline CDR1 reads SGHNT; CDR2 reads YYREEE (reference sequence). The CDR3 extends over 16 amino acids. Trimming removed 3 bases from V and 5 bases from J, with 18 bases in between.

This sequence joins TRBV28 and TRBJ2-7; 10 bases are a match to TRBD1. Trimming removed 7 bases from V and 0 bases from J; junction bases left unmatched: 3. Germline V gene lookup returns CDR1 MDHEN and CDR2 SYDVKM. CDR3 length: 14 residues. The DNA of the CDR3 is TGTGCCAGCATAGGGACAGGGGACTCCTACGAGCAGTACTTC. This codes for CASIGTGDSYEQYF.